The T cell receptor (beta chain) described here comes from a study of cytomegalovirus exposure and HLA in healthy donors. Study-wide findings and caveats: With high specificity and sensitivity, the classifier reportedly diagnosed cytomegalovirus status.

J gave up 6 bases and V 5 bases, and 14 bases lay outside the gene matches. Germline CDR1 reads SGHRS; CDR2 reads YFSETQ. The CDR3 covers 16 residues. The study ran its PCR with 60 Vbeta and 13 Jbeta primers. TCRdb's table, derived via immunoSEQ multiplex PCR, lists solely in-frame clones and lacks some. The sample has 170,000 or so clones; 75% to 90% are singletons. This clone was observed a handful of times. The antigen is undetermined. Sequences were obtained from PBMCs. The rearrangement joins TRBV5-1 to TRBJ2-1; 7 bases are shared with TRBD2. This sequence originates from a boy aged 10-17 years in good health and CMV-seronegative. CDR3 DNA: TGCGCCAGCAGGACGGCGACTAGCCTTTCGGTCAATGAGCAGTTCTTC. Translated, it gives CASRTATSLSVNEQFF.